The clone carrying this T cell receptor beta chain was counted ten times or more. What it recognizes is unknown. This CDR3 region has 14 residues. Trimming took off 5 bases at V and 0 bases at J, with 11 bases between the two ends. Germline values: CDR1 DFQATT, CDR2 SNEGSKA (reference sequence). The data derive from a study of early T cells in non-severe SARS-CoV-2 infection. Across the study: RNA in bulk from unsorted whole blood was sequenced, and chains were unpaired. Whole-study results and caveats: There was a bias toward anti-spike CD8 responses in VDJdb matching, which missed private and CD4 specificities.

Attachment of unique molecular identifiers was made to individual cDNA molecules. TCRdb recomputed calls from the 5' RACE reads with MiXCR, one row per CDR3 protein. Of 80,000 or so distinct CDR3 sequences listed, approximately 6% are singletons. The V and J genes are TRBV20-1 and TRBJ2-1, with D possibly TRBD2 on 6 matching bases. Sequencing input: whole blood. The receptor's source is an adult who was a healthcare worker with PCR-confirmed SARS-CoV-2 infection or an uninfected control (not recorded which). The CDR3 DNA is TGCAGTGCTGCCTCGACTAGCTCCTACAATGAGCAGTTCTTC. It yields the protein CSAASTSSYNEQFF.